A selection of T cell receptor beta chains follows, all from one sample in a study of STAT5B mutations in CD4+ large granular lymphocyte leukemia. Repertoires were generated with immunoSEQ multiplex PCR, while TCRdb's copy carries only in-frame clones and drops some. The sample has just over 40,000 clones; roughly 79% are singletons. Sequencing was performed on CD4+ T cells from blood buffy coats. Source of these receptors: a human donor in good health. Both conserved end residues are part of each CDR3. A D gene is named only where the DNA matches it firmly. Expanded clones are given a class, and other clones once, few, many or no size at all.

j_call clone_size d_call v_call cdr3_nt cdr3_aa
TRBJ2-7 . . TRBV20-1 TGCAGTGTCCGGGTCCCCGGGGAGCAGTACTTC CSVRVPGEQYF
TRBJ2-1 few TRBD1 TRBV27 TGTGCCAGCAGCCCTGGGATGGGACAGACCTACAATGAGCAGTTCTTC CASSPGMGQTYNEQFF
TRBJ2-3 . . TRBV7-6 TGTGCCAGCAGCTTAGTTGGGAGCGGCACAGATACGCAGTATTTT CASSLVGSGTDTQYF
TRBJ1-2 . TRBD1 TRBV6-1 TGTGCCAGCAGTGATCGACAGGGGGCCTATGGCTACACCTTC CASSDRQGAYGYTF
TRBJ2-5 . . TRBV30 TGTGCCTGGAGCCTAGGGGGTGTGACCCAGTACTTC CAWSLGGVTQYF
TRBJ2-4 few TRBD2 TRBV5-4 TGTGCCAGCAGCTTGGCCGGGACTAGCGGTACAAACATTCAGTACTTC CASSLAGTSGTNIQYF
TRBJ2-7 . . TRBV11-1 TGTGCCAGCAGCTCTTGGACAGAGGTTAGTTCCGAGCAGTACTTC CASSSWTEVSSEQYF
TRBJ1-5 . . TRBV7-8 TGTGCCAGCACCTCCCCAGGGTTAGGTCAGCCCCAGCATTTT CASTSPGLGQPQHF
TRBJ1-1 . . TRBV6-1 TGTGCCAGCTGGGGGGGTGTTATGAACACTGAAGCTTTCTTT CASWGGVMNTEAFF
TRBJ1-4 . . TRBV13 TGTGCCAGCAGCTTAGGGCAGGTTGAAAAACTGTTTTTT CASSLGQVEKLFF